This TCR beta chain was sequenced for a study of cytomegalovirus exposure and HLA in healthy donors. J lost 7 bases, V lost 2 bases, and 7 bases had no gene match. The CDR3 runs to 15 residues. Per germline, CDR1 SGHNT and CDR2 YYREEE (reference sequence). PCR amplification relied on 60 Vbeta primers (plus 13 Jbeta primers). Profiling relied on immunoSEQ multiplex PCR, and the TCRdb table lists in-frame clones only, not all of them. This sample carries roughly 100,000 clones, roughly 80% of them seen once, and the ten largest clones take about 6.9%. Specimen: PBMCs. The receptor's source is a man under 40 in good health and CMV-seropositive. The gene calls are TRBV5-4 and TRBJ2-1, with 9 bases matching TRBD2. The CDR3 is CASSLGGGARNEQFF. Here the CDR3 DNA reads TGTGCCAGCAGCTTAGGCGGGGGGGCCCGTAATGAGCAGTTCTTC.